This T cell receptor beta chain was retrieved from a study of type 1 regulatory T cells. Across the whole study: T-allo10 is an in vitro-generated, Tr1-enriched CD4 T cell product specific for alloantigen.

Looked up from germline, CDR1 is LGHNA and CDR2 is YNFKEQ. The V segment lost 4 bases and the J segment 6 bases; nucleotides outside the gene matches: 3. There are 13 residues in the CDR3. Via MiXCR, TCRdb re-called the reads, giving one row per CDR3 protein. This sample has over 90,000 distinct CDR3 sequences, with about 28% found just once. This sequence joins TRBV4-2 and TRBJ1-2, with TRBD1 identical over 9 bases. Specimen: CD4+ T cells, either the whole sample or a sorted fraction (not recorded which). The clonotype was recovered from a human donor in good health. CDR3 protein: CASSPGQGNGYTF. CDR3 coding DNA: TGTGCCAGCAGCCCGGGACAGGGAAATGGCTACACCTTC.